The subject of this entry is one T cell receptor (beta chain). The same CDR3 also results from other DNA sequences found in this sample. A multiplex PCR was run with 60 Vbeta primers and 13 Jbeta primers. The data were produced by immunoSEQ multiplex PCR, yet TCRdb's version contains in-frame clones alone and is incomplete. The listing contains under 200,000 clones. These data belong to a study of cytomegalovirus exposure and HLA in healthy donors. Trimming removed 5 bases from V and 4 bases from J, with 6 bases in between. Germline V gives CDR1 MNHEY, CDR2 SVGAGI. This CDR3 is 11 amino acids long. Sequences were obtained from PBMCs. The chain links TRBV6-5 to TRBJ2-7; TRBD2 is a possible D gene (6 bases). The clonotype was recovered from a young man in good health and CMV-seronegative. The CDR3, as DNA: TGTGCCAGCAGTGGGGGGTACGAGCAGTACTTC. It codes for CASSGGYEQYF.